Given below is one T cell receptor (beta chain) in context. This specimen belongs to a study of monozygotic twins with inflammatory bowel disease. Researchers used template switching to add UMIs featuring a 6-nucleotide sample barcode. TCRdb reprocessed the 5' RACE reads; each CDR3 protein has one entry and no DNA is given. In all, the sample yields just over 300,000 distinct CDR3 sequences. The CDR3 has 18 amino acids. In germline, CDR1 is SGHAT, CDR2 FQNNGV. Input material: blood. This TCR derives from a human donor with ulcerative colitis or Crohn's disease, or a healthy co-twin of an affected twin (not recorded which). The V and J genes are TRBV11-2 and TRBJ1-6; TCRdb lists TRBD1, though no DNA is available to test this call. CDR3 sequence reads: CASSLVGHPTSYNSPLHF.